Reported below is one TCR beta chain. Vbeta (60) and Jbeta (13) primers were used in the PCR. Here immunoSEQ multiplex PCR was the method, and the copy in TCRdb shows in-frame clones only, minus some. The sample lists about 140,000 clones, approximately 84% occurring once. The record originates from a study of cytomegalovirus exposure and HLA in healthy donors. The CDR3 totals 13 residues. Per the germline V gene, CDR1 is SGHTA and CDR2 is FQGNSA. V shed 5 bases and J shed 5 bases, with 11 bases lying between them. V and J are TRBV7-2 and TRBJ2-3, with a possible D match to TRBD2 (7 bases). Sequencing was performed on PBMCs. This sequence originates from a man aged 25 to 40 in good health and CMV-seropositive. The CDR3, as DNA: TGTGCCAGCAGCCGGGGGGCTGGAGATACGCAGTATTTT. Encoded protein: CASSRGAGDTQYF.